This entry lists 19 T cell receptor beta chains sequenced from one sample in a study of T cell repertoires in cytomegalovirus infection. TCRdb redid the calling of the reads with MiXCR, one entry per CDR3 protein. Here the sample spans roughly 860,000 distinct CDR3 sequences, approximately 32% being singletons. Their target antigens are unknown. The source material was cultured CD8+ T cells from PBMCs, sampled from culture after CMV antigen stimulation. Receptors originate from a human donor in good health (CMV status not recorded). Some clones in this sample may be carry-over from other donors' samples.

The J gene is TRBJ1-4, the V gene TRBV12-3 or TRBV12-4; no definite D call. V lost 8 bases and J 5 bases, leaving 9 bases between the germline ends. This CDR3 has 12 amino acids. The DNA of the CDR3 is TGTGCCAGCTGTGGAGGGAATGAAAAACTGTTTTTT. Amino acid sequence: CASCGGNEKLFF.

This clonotype was observed a few times. V usage is TRBV2 and J usage is TRBJ2-3; 9 bases are a match to TRBD2. This CDR3 comprises 16 residues. Germline V gene data show CDR1 as SNHLY and CDR2 as FYNNEI. Trimming cost V 6 bases and J 2 bases; bases outside gene matches: 9. The CDR3 reads CASRNLAGMITDTQYF. CDR3 DNA: TGTGCCAGCAGGAACCTAGCGGGGATGATCACAGATACGCAGTATTTT.

This clonotype was seen only a few times. The chain carries TRBV5-4 and TRBJ2-7; D uncertain. The CDR3 runs to 12 residues. Germline V gives CDR1 SGHNT, CDR2 YYREEE (reference sequence). V shed 6 bases and J shed 3 bases, with 10 bases lying between them. The CDR3 bases are TGTGCCAGCATCAACGACCACTACGAGCAGTACTTC. It yields the protein CASINDHYEQYF.

This chain uses TRBV4-2 with TRBJ1-6; D is perhaps TRBD1 (5 bases). Germline CDR1 reads LGHNA; CDR2 reads YNFKEQ. The CDR3 loop spans 18 amino acids. The V gene lost 1 base and the J gene lost 5 bases, with 18 bases spanning the gap. The CDR3 bases are TGTGCCAGCAGCCAAGTGGAAGGGGCGAAGGTACATAATTCACCCCTCCACTTT. Translated: CASSQVEGAKVHNSPLHF.

This chain connects TRBV7-3 to TRBJ2-1; 9 nucleotides match TRBD2. Unmatched junction bases numbered 5, after V lost 3 bases and J lost 5 bases. This CDR3 is 15 amino acids long. Germline loops: CDR1 SGHTA, CDR2 FQGTGA. CDR3 coding DNA: TGTGCCAGCAGCTTTAGCGGGGGTATCAACAATGAGCAGTTCTTC. It yields the protein CASSFSGGINNEQFF.

This clonotype was recorded at least ten times. The chain recombines TRBV27 with TRBJ1-1; D not certain. V lost 11 bases, J lost 2 bases, and 12 bases lay in between. This CDR3 spans 12 amino acids. Germline values: CDR1 MNHEY, CDR2 SMNVEV (reference sequence). This CDR3 is CASGGPNTEAFF. The DNA for the CDR3 is TGTGCCTCGGGAGGGCCTAACACTGAAGCTTTCTTT.

The CDR3: CASSLGTSGGVETQYF. CDR3 DNA sequence: TGTGCCAGCAGCCTCGGGACTAGCGGGGGTGTGGAGACCCAGTACTTC. V is TRBV9 and J is TRBJ2-5; 14 bases align to TRBD2. The germline V gene has CDR1 SGDLS and CDR2 YYNGEE. The V gene end was trimmed by 4 bases and the J gene end by 5 bases; junction bases not matched to a gene: 7. This CDR3 comprises 16 residues.

The CDR3 nucleotides read TGTGCCAGCAGCCCAAAGGCCCCACGGTCCTACAATGAGCAGTTCTTC. Translating gives CASSPKAPRSYNEQFF. J is TRBJ2-1 and V is TRBV7-9; unclear D gene. The CDR3 runs to 16 residues. Deletions cut 5 bases from V and 1 base from J, with 15 bases between. Germline V gene lookup returns CDR1 SEHNR and CDR2 FQNEAQ (reference sequence). The whole variable domain, filled in from reference TRBV7-9 and TRBJ2-1, reads DTGVSQNPRHKITKRGQNVTFRCDPISEHNRLYWYRQTLGQGPEFLTYFQNEAQLEKSRLLSDRFSAERPKGSFSTLEIQRTEQGDSAMYLCASSPKAPRSYNEQFFGPGTRLTVL.

The table lists this clonotype with a few counts. The chain links TRBV7-3 to TRBJ2-2, with D perhaps TRBD1 (5 bases). The germline V and J ends were trimmed by 2 bases and 1 base, with 8 bases remaining between them. The CDR3 has 15 amino acids. Germline lookup yields CDR1 SGHTA and CDR2 FQGTGA. CDR3 sequence reads: CASSLGHGNTGELFF. The DNA of the CDR3 is TGTGCCAGCAGCTTAGGACACGGGAACACCGGGGAGCTGTTTTTT.

The chain employs TRBV10-3 and TRBJ2-2; TRBD2 agrees at 8 bases. Trimming at V came to 8 bases and at J to 5 bases, leaving 7 bases not matched to a gene. The CDR3 spans 14 residues. The germline gives CDR1 ENHRY, CDR2 SYGVKD. The CDR3: CAIRPPGGTGELFF. CDR3 in DNA: TGTGCCATCCGACCTCCGGGGGGGACCGGGGAGCTGTTTTTT.

This chain links TRBV7-6 with TRBJ2-2; tentatively, D is TRBD1 or TRBD2 (5 bases each). V dropped 3 bases and J dropped 4 bases, with 9 bases sitting between them. The CDR3 totals 14 residues. From germline, CDR1 is SGHVS and CDR2 FNYEAQ. CDR3 region: CASSFPGTTGELFF. Here the CDR3 DNA reads TGTGCCAGCAGCTTCCCAGGGACCACCGGGGAGCTGTTTTTT. The full variable domain, its missing parts supplied by reference TRBV7-6 and TRBJ2-2, is GAGVSQSPRYKVTKRGQDVALRCDPISGHVSLYWYRQALGQGPEFLTYFNYEAQQDKSGLPNDRFSAERPEGSISTLTIQRTEQRDSAMYRCASSFPGTTGELFFGEGSRLTVL.

This clonotype was seen only a few times. CDR3: CASSSREGKVAGELFF. CDR3 nucleotide sequence: TGTGCCAGCAGCTCCAGAGAGGGAAAAGTCGCCGGGGAGCTGTTTTTT. The chain is built from TRBV7-9 and TRBJ2-2; TRBD2 is a possible D gene (5 bases). Germline loops: CDR1 SEHNR, CDR2 FQNEAQ (reference sequence). The CDR3 is 16 amino acids. Trimming removed 4 bases from V and 6 bases from J, with 18 bases in between.

This clonotype was picked up a small number of times. The chain links TRBV6-1 to TRBJ2-7; D gene unclear. CDR1 and CDR2 (germline): MNHNS, SASEGT. Between the trimmed V and J ends, which lost 5 bases and 2 bases, there was a span of 16 bases. There are 15 residues in the CDR3. The CDR3: CASSHSTNGPYEQYV. CDR3 nucleotide sequence: TGTGCCAGCAGTCACAGCACCAATGGGCCCTACGAGCAGTACGTC.

Worth noting for this clonotype: A read error may account for a junction end that differs from germline. The rearrangement links TRBV19 to TRBJ2-2; D gene unclear. Per germline, CDR1 LNHDA and CDR2 SQIVND (reference sequence). This CDR3 has 14 amino acids. The CDR3 nucleotides are TGTACCAGTAGCAGCCAGAGAAAGACCGGGGAGCTGTTTTTT. This encodes CTSSSQRKTGELFF.

This clonotype showed up just a few times. The J gene is TRBJ2-1, the V gene TRBV7-3; D not certain. Germline CDR1 SGHTA, CDR2 FQGTGA. Trimming stripped 5 bases from V and 12 bases from J, with 11 bases between. The CDR3 is 11 residues long. CDR3 residues: CASSPGWGQFF. CDR3 coding DNA: TGTGCCAGCAGCCCCGGGTGGGGGCAGTTCTTC. The full variable domain, in which reference TRBV7-3 and TRBJ2-1 provide the parts outside the CDR3, is GAGVSQTPSNKVTEKGKYVELRCDPISGHTALYWYRQSLGQGPEFLIYFQGTGAADDSGLPNDRFFAVRPEGSVSTLKIQRTERGDSAVYLCASSPGWGQFFGPGTRLTVL.

V gene TRBV20-1 combines with J gene TRBJ1-1; possible D gene TRBD1, 5 bases. CDR3 length: 13 amino acids. Germline CDR1 DFQATT, CDR2 SNEGSKA (reference sequence). Trimming took 1 base from V and 6 from J, leaving 12 bases between them. The CDR3 DNA is TGCAGTGCTAGAGGAACCAGGGCCCCTGAAGCTTTCTTT. Translating gives CSARGTRAPEAFF.

As for this clonotype: This may stem from a read error, because a much larger clone lies one nucleotide away. The CDR3 end shows no conserved phenylalanine or tryptophan, and so a read error is likely. This chain uses TRBV7-9 with TRBJ2-1; D uncertain. The V gene's germline CDR1 is SEHNR and CDR2 FQNEAQ (reference sequence). The germline V and J ends were trimmed by 6 bases and 7 bases, with 10 bases remaining between them. The CDR3 has 12 residues. The CDR3 spells CASRLGTNEQFL. CDR3 DNA: TGTGCCAGCAGGTTGGGAACGAATGAGCAGTTCCTC.

The V and J genes are TRBV9 and TRBJ2-3; D not certain. The CDR3 extends over 14 amino acids. Germline values: CDR1 SGDLS, CDR2 YYNGEE. Trimming pared 4 bases from V and 3 bases from J, leaving 12 bases between. The CDR3 bases are TGTGCCAGCAGCCCACAATTCTTAACAGATACGCAGTATTTT. Its protein is CASSPQFLTDTQYF.

This clonotype was seen a handful of times. This chain links TRBV29-1 with TRBJ2-2; a weak D match, TRBD1 (6 bases). This CDR3 is built from 13 residues. Trimming took 5 bases from V and 2 from J, leaving 9 bases between them. CDR1 and CDR2 (germline): SQVTM, ANQGSEA. CDR3 residues: CSVRDTNTGELFF. Here the CDR3 DNA reads TGCAGCGTTCGGGACACCAACACCGGGGAGCTGTTTTTT.